This T cell receptor beta chain was captured by sequencing in a study of blood T cells in healthy people across ages. Study-wide context: There was about one barcoded beta molecule captured by template switching per two T cells.

A second PCR of 7 to 11 cycles used a sample-barcoded 5' primer and a J-beta primer mix. MiXCR, run by TCRdb on the 5' RACE reads, gives a single entry per CDR3 protein. The sample lists hundreds of thousands of distinct CDR3 sequences, over 20% occurring once. The CDR3 runs to 11 residues. The V end lost 8 bases, the J end lost 3 bases, and 5 bases lay between the germline ends. The germline gives CDR1 SNHLY, CDR2 FYNNEI. The source of this sequence is a man in his sixties or seventies in good health. Specimen: blood. The chain recombines TRBV2 with TRBJ2-1, with D hard to call. CDR3 loop: CASLNYNEQFF. CDR3 coding DNA: TGTGCCAGCCTCAACTACAATGAGCAGTTCTTC.